This passage covers 5 T cell receptor beta chains from one sample sequenced in a study of blood T cell repertoires in COVID-19. TCRdb's table, derived via immunoSEQ multiplex PCR, lists solely in-frame clones and lacks some. Among under 250,000 clones listed, 80% to 85% were seen once. Sequenced sample: peripheral blood. Receptor source: a man aged 45 to 65 with active or convalescent COVID-19.

The V call is TRBV4-2, the J call TRBJ1-2; 7 bases line up with TRBD1. Looked up from germline, CDR1 is LGHNA and CDR2 is YNFKEQ. The junction had 11 bases not matched to a gene; V was cut back by 0 bases and J by 4 bases. The CDR3 consists of 17 residues. The CDR3 bases are TGTGCCAGCAGCCAAGAATTAGGAGGGGACAGCGGCTATGGCTACACCTTC. This encodes CASSQELGGDSGYGYTF.

This clone occurred a few times. J is TRBJ1-1 and V is TRBV3-1 (or the pseudogene TRBV3-2); 8 bases are shared with TRBD1. V trimming: 1 base; J trimming: 8 bases; junction bases outside the gene matches: 12. The CDR3 length is 16 residues. The germline gives CDR1 LGHDT, CDR2 YNNKEL (reference sequence). The CDR3 protein is CASSQGTGQTPGEAFF. CDR3 coding DNA: TGTGCCAGCAGCCAAGGGACAGGGCAAACCCCCGGAGAAGCTTTCTTT.

The V call is TRBV6-1, the J call TRBJ1-6, with D uncertain. The germline V and J ends were trimmed by 2 bases and 0 bases, with 11 bases remaining between them. In germline, CDR1 is MNHNS, CDR2 SASEGT. CDR3 length: 17 amino acids. The CDR3 nucleotides are TGTGCCAGCAGTGAATGGGAGCTGGACTCCTATAATTCACCCCTCCACTTT. It codes for CASSEWELDSYNSPLHF.

The rearrangement uses TRBV9 and TRBJ1-3; the D gene is possibly TRBD1 (6 bases). CDR1 is SGDLS, CDR2 YYNGEE, per germline. V lost 3 bases and J 1 base, leaving 8 bases between the germline ends. This CDR3 spans 14 amino acids. The CDR3 protein is CASSATGSGNTIYF. The DNA of the CDR3 is TGTGCCAGCAGCGCCACAGGGTCTGGAAACACCATATATTTT.

The rearrangement uses TRBV4-2 and TRBJ2-3; 9 bases line up with TRBD2. Germline V gene sequence: CDR1 LGHNA, CDR2 YNFKEQ. The J segment lost 6 bases and the V segment lost 0 bases, leaving 10 bases of the junction unmatched. This CDR3 has 17 residues. DNA of the CDR3: TGTGCCAGCAGCCAAGAAATAGGCGGGGGGGCCGGGGATACGCAGTATTTT. This gives the protein CASSQEIGGGAGDTQYF.